Sequencing of this T cell receptor beta chain was carried out in a study of T cell responses to AZD1222 COVID-19 vaccine. TCRdb's table, derived via immunoSEQ multiplex PCR, lists solely in-frame clones and lacks some. Seen here are fewer than 150,000 clones, approximately 91% observed once, and the top ten hold approximately 4.5%. Trimming shortened V by 0 bases and J by 5 bases, and 14 bases separated the two germline ends. This CDR3 has 15 amino acids. CDR1 SGDLS and CDR2 YYNGEE come from the germline V gene. This clone has only one observation. The sequence was collected from an adult in good health. The chain combines TRBV9 with TRBJ1-1; D is perhaps TRBD1 (6 bases). This sample comprised peripheral blood, obtained on day 0 of AZD1222 vaccination. The CDR3 coding sequence is TGTGCCAGCAGCGTAGGCACAGGGTATAAGACTGAAGCTTTCTTT. It translates to CASSVGTGYKTEAFF.